This TCR beta chain was documented in a study of molecular identifiers for immune sequencing clone quantification. Study-level findings and limits: Molecules of identical TCR sharing a barcode could underestimate highly expanded clone sizes.

The germline V gene encodes CDR1 MNHEY and CDR2 SMNVEV (reference sequence). CDR3 length equals 15 residues. J was trimmed by 3 bases and V by 1 base; bases with no gene match: 1. Libraries from naive CD8 cells were generated from approximately 22,000 to 940,000 sorted cells (with 10%, 30% or 50% RNA). Of note for this clonotype: Its specificity is not known.

Listed TCR primers and previously described methods were used for bulk TCR libraries. One entry per CDR3 protein, called by TCRdb with MiXCR from the PCR reads. The sample consists of 460,000 or so distinct CDR3 sequences, about 22% of them appearing once. The receptor was derived from a human donor in good health. Some libraries in this study had Jurkat cell RNA spiked in. Specimen: naive CD8+ T cells from blood, with Jurkat cell RNA spiked in. Subset indicated: FACS-sorted CD8+CD4-CCR7+CD45RA+ naive T cells. J is TRBJ2-3 and V is TRBV27, with 10 bases fitting TRBD2. The CDR3 protein is CASSLYSGRTDTQYF. The DNA for the CDR3 is TGTGCCAGCAGTTTATATAGCGGGAGGACAGATACGCAGTATTTT.